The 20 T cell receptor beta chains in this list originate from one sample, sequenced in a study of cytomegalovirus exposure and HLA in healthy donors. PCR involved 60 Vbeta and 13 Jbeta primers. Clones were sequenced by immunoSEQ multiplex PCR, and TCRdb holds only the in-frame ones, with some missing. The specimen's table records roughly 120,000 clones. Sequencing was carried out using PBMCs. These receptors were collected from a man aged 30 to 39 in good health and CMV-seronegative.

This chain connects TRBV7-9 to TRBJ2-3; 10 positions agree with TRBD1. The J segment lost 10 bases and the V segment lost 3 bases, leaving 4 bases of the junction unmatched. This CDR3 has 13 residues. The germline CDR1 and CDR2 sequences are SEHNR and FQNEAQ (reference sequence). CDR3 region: CASSLGDRGPQYF. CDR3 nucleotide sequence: TGTGCCAGCAGCTTGGGGGACAGGGGCCCGCAGTATTTT. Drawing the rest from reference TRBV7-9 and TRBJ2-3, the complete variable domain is DTGVSQNPRHKITKRGQNVTFRCDPISEHNRLYWYRQTLGQGPEFLTYFQNEAQLEKSRLLSDRFSAERPKGSFSTLEIQRTEQGDSAMYLCASSLGDRGPQYFGPGTRLTVL.

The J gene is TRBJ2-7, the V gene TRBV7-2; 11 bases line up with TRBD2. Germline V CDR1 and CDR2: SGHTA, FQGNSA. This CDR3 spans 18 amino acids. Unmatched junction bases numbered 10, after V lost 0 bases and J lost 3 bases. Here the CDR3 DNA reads TGTGCCAGCAGCTTAGCGCCAACTAGCGGGAGCCCTGACTACGAGCAGTACTTC. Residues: CASSLAPTSGSPDYEQYF.

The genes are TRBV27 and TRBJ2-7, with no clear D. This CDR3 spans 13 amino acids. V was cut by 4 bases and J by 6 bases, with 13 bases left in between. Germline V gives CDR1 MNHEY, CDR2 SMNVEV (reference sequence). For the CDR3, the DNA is TGTGCCAGCAGTTCATCCCTCCCCCTCGAGCAGTACTTC. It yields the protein CASSSSLPLEQYF.

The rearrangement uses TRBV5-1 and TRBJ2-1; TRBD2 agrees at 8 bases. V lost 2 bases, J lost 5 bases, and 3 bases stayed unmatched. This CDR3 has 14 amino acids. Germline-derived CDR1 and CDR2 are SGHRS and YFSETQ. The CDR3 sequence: CASSLYSGDNEQFF. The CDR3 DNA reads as TGCGCCAGCAGCTTATATAGCGGGGACAATGAGCAGTTCTTC. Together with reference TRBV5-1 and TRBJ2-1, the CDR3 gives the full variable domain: KAGVTQTPRYLIKTRGQQVTLSCSPISGHRSVSWYQQTPGQGLQFLFEYFSETQRNKGNFPGRFSGRQFSNSRSEMNVSTLELGDSALYLCASSLYSGDNEQFFGPGTRLTVL.

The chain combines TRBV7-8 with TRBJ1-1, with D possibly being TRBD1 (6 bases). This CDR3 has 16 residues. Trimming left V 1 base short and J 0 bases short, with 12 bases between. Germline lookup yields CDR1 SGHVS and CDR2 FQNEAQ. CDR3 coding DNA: TGTGCCAGCAGCTTAGGAACAGGGAAAATGAACACTGAAGCTTTCTTT. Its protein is CASSLGTGKMNTEAFF.

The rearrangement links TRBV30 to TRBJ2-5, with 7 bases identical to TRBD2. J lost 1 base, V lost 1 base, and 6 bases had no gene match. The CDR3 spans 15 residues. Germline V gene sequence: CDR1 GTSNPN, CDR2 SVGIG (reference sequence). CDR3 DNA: TGTGCCTGGAGTGGGGTCGGGGGGACCCAAGAGACCCAGTACTTC. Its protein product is CAWSGVGGTQETQYF.

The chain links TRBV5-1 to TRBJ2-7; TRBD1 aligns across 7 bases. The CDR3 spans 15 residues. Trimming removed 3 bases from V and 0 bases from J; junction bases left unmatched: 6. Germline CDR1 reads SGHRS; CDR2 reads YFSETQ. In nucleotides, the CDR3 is TGCGCCAGCAGCTCACAAGGGGGCAGCTCCTACGAGCAGTACTTC. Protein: CASSSQGGSSYEQYF.

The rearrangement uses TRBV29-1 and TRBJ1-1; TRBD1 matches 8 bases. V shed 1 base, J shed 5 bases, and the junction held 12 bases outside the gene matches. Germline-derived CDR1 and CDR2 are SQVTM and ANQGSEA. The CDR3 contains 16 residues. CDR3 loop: CSVEGRRQGARTEAFF. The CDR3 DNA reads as TGCAGCGTTGAAGGGCGGCGCCAGGGGGCGAGAACTGAAGCTTTCTTT.

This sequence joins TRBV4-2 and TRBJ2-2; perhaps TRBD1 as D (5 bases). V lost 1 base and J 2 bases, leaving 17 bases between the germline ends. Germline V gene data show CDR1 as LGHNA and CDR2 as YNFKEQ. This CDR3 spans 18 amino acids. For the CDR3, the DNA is TGTGCCAGCAGCCAAGGTTACCAGGGTTTTCCTAACACCGGGGAGCTGTTTTTT. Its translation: CASSQGYQGFPNTGELFF.

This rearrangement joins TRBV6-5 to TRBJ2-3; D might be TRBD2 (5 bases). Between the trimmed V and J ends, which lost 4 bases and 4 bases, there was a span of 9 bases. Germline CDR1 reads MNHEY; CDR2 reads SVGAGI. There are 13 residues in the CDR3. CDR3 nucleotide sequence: TGTGCCAGCAGTTCCGGGGTTTCAGATACGCAGTATTTT. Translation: CASSSGVSDTQYF.

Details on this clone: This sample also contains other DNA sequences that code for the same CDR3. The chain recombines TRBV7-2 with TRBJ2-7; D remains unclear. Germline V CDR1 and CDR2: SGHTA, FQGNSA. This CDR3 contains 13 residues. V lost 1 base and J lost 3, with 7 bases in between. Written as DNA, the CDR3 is TGTGCCAGCAGCTTAGGAGCAGGCTACGAGCAGTACTTC. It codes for CASSLGAGYEQYF.

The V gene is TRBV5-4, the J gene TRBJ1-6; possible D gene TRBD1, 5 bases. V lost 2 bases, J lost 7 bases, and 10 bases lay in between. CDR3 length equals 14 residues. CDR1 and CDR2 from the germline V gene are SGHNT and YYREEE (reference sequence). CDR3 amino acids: CASSFREDNSPLHF. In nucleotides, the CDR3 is TGTGCCAGCAGCTTCAGGGAGGACAATTCACCCCTCCACTTT.

For the CDR3, the DNA is TGCGCCAGCAGCTTGCTAGCGGGAGCCAAAAACATTCAGTACTTC. Amino acids: CASSLLAGAKNIQYF. V usage is TRBV5-1 and J usage is TRBJ2-4, with 8 bases aligning to TRBD2. V lost 1 base to trimming and J lost 0 bases; unmatched junction nucleotides: 0. This CDR3 has 15 residues. Germline loops: CDR1 SGHRS, CDR2 YFSETQ.

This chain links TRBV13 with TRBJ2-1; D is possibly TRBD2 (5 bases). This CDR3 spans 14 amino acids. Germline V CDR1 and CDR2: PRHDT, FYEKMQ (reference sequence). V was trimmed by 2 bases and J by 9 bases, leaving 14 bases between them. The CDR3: CASSLLRREGEQFF. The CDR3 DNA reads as TGTGCCAGCAGCTTACTCCGACGGGAAGGTGAGCAGTTCTTC.

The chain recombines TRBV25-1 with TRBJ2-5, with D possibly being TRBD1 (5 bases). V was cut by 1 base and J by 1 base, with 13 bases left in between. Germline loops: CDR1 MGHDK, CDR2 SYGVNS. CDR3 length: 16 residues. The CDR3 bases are TGTGCCAGCAGTGAATCCTCAGGGTCCGCCCAAGAGACCCAGTACTTC. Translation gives CASSESSGSAQETQYF. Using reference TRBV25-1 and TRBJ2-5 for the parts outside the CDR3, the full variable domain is EADIYQTPRYLVIGTGKKITLECSQTMGHDKMYWYQQDPGMELHLIHYSYGVNSTEKGDLSSESTVSRIRTEHFPLTLESARPSHTSQYLCASSESSGSAQETQYFGPGTRLLVL.

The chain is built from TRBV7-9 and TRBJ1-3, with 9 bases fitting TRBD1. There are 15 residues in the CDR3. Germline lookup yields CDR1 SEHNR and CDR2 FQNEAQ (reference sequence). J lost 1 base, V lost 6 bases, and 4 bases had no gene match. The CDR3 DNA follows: TGTGCCAGCAGGGGGGACAGGGAATCTGGAAACACCATATATTTT. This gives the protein CASRGDRESGNTIYF. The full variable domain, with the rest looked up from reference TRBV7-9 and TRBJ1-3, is DTGVSQNPRHKITKRGQNVTFRCDPISEHNRLYWYRQTLGQGPEFLTYFQNEAQLEKSRLLSDRFSAERPKGSFSTLEIQRTEQGDSAMYLCASRGDRESGNTIYFGEGSWLTVV.

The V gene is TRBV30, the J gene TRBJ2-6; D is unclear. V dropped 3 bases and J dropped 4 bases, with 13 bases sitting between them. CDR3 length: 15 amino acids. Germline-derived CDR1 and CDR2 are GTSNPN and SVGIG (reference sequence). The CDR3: CAWSATFTGANVLTF. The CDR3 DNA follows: TGTGCCTGGAGCGCAACATTCACCGGGGCCAACGTCCTGACTTTC.

The CDR3 loop is CASSSPGQGNSPLHF. DNA for the CDR3: TGTGCCAGCAGTTCCCCTGGACAGGGGAATTCACCCCTCCACTTT. The V and J genes are TRBV28 and TRBJ1-6, with 9 bases identical to TRBD1. V lost 4 bases and J lost 7; bases outside the gene matches: 5. The CDR3 length is 15 residues. Germline V gene sequence: CDR1 MDHEN, CDR2 SYDVKM.

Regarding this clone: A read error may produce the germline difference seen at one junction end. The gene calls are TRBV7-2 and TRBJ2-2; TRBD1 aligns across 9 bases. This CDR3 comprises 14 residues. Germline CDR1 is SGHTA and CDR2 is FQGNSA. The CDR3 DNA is TGTGCCAGCGGTTCCGGGACAGGGTCCGGGGGGCTGTTTTTT. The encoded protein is CASGSGTGSGGLFF.

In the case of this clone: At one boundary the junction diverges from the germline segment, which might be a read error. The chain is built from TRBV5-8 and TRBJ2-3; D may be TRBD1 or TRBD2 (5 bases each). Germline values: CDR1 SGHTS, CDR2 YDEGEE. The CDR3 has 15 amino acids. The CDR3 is CASGLGLAGTDTQYF. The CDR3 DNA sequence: TGTGCCAGCGGCTTGGGGCTAGCCGGCACAGATACGCAGTATTTT.